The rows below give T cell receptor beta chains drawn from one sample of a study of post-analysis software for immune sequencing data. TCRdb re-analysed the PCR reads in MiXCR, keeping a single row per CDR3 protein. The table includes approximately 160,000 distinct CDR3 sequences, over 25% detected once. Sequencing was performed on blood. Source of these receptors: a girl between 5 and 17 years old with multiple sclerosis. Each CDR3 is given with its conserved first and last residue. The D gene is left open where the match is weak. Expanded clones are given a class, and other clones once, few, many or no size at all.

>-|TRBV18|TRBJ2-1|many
CASSPSSRYQNEQFF
TGTGCCAGCTCACCTTCCTCCCGTTATCAGAATGAGCAGTTCTTC
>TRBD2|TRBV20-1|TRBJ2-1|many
CSARNTPGGTSDNNEQFF
TGCAGTGCTAGAAATACCCCCGGGGGGACTAGCGATAACAATGAGCAGTTCTTC
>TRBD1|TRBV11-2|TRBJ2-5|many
CASSLVDRGKTQYF
TGTGCCAGCAGCTTAGTTGACAGGGGGAAGACCCAGTACTTC
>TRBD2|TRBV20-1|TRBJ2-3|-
CSAAPPATSGSPASTDTQYF
TGCAGTGCTGCCCCCCCCGCAACTAGCGGGAGTCCGGCTAGCACAGATACGCAGTATTTT
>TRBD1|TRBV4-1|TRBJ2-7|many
CASRQGPLHEQYF
TGCGCCAGCAGACAGGGGCCCCTCCACGAGCAGTACTTC
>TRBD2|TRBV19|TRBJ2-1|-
CASTLAVSYNGQFF
TGTGCCAGTACCCTAGCGGTCTCCTACAATGGGCAGTTCTTC
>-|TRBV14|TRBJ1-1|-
CASVTGAPGTRTEAFF
TGTGCCAGCGTCACGGGGGCGCCGGGCACTAGGACTGAAGCTTTCTTT
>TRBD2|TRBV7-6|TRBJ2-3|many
CASSARLAGVSDTQYF
TGTGCCAGCAGCGCCCGACTAGCGGGAGTATCAGATACGCAGTATTTT
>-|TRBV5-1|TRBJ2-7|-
CASSLVPGGNHEQYF
TGCGCCAGCAGCTTGGTTCCCGGGGGAAACCACGAGCAGTACTTC
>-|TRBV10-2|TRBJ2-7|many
CASSEMDYYEQYF
TGCGCCAGCAGTGAGATGGATTACTACGAGCAGTACTTC
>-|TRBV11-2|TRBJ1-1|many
CASSSGLVLGVTEAFF
TGTGCCAGCAGCTCGGGGCTGGTCCTGGGGGTCACTGAAGCTTTCTTT
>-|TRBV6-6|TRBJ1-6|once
CASRGPDTPLHF
TGTGCCAGCAGGGGGCCGGATACACCCCTCCACTTT
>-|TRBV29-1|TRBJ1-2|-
CSGGETNYGYTF
TGCAGCGGCGGGGAGACTAACTATGGCTACACCTTC
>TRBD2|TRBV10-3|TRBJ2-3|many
CAISDAGGTDTQYF
TGTGCCATCAGTGATGCGGGAGGGACAGATACGCAGTATTTT
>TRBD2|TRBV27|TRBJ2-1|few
CASSLPGLGFNEQFF
TGTGCCAGCAGTTTACCGGGACTAGGCTTCAATGAGCAGTTCTTC
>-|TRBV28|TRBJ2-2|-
CASSLGPVTNTGELFF
TGTGCCAGCAGTTTAGGTCCAGTAACGAACACCGGGGAGCTGTTTTTT
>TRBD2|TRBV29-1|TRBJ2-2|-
CSASSGTSRTGELFF
TGCAGCGCCTCGAGCGGGACTAGCAGAACCGGGGAGCTGTTTTTT
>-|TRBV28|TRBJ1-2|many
CASSLPLGFDGYTF
TGTGCCAGCAGTTTACCCCTGGGGTTTGATGGCTACACCTTC
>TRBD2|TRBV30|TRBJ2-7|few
CAWRSAGATYEQYF
TGTGCCTGGAGGTCCGCGGGAGCCACCTACGAGCAGTACTTC
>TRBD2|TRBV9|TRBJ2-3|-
CASSALAGGTDTQYF
TGTGCCAGCAGCGCCTTAGCGGGGGGCACAGATACGCAGTATTTT
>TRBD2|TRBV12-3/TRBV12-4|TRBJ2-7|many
CASTPGTSMNEQYF
TGTGCCAGCACACCCGGGACTAGTATGAACGAGCAGTACTTC
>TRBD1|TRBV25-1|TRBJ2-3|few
CASSEHPGTGGRTDTQYF
TGTGCCAGCAGTGAACACCCCGGGACAGGGGGCCGCACAGATACGCAGTATTTT
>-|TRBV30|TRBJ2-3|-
CARSVGSVAYTDTQYF
TGTGCCCGGAGTGTGGGCTCCGTAGCTTACACAGATACGCAGTATTTT
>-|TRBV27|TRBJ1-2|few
CASGRGDGYTF
TGTGCCAGTGGGAGGGGAGATGGCTACACCTTC
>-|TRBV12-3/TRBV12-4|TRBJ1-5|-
CASSTDSHNNQPQHF
TGTGCCAGTAGCACTGACAGTCATAACAATCAGCCCCAGCATTTT
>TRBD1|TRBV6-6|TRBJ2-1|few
CASSYGQGGRNEQFF
TGTGCCAGCAGTTACGGACAGGGCGGCCGCAATGAGCAGTTCTTC
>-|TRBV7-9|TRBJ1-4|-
CASSLGEVRTNEKLFF
TGTGCCAGCAGCCTAGGTGAAGTAAGAACTAATGAAAAACTGTTTTTT
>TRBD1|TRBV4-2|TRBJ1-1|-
CAGSLPGTDNTEAFF
TGTGCCGGCAGCCTCCCCGGGACAGACAACACTGAAGCTTTCTTT
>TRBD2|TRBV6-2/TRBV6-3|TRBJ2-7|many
CASSYSTASGRVEQYF
TGTGCCAGCAGTTACTCTACGGCTAGCGGGAGGGTCGAGCAGTACTTC
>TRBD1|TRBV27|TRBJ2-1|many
CASRWTGAPPPYNEQFF
TGTGCCAGCAGATGGACAGGGGCTCCTCCACCTTACAATGAGCAGTTCTTC
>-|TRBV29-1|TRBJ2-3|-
CSVAGAVDTQYF
TGCAGCGTTGCCGGGGCGGTAGATACGCAGTATTTT
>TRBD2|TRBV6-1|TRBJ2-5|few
CASSPTGSGLAGGETQYF
TGTGCCAGCAGCCCAACGGGCTCGGGACTAGCGGGAGGAGAGACCCAGTACTTC
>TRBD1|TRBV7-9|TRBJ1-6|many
CASSSSDRPSSYNSPLHF
TGTGCCAGCAGCTCCTCGGACAGGCCAAGCTCCTATAATTCACCCCTCCACTTT
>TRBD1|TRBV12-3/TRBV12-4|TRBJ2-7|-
CASSLGQVGAGSSYEQYF
TGTGCCAGCAGTTTGGGACAGGTGGGGGCCGGGAGCTCCTACGAGCAGTACTTC
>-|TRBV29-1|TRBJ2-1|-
CSVDGGSDNEQFF
TGCAGCGTTGATGGCGGGTCCGACAATGAGCAGTTCTTC
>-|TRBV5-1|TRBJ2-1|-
CASSRRGIPREQFF
TGCGCCAGCAGCCGAAGGGGAATCCCTAGGGAGCAGTTCTTC
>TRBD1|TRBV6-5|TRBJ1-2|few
CASSSPTGSVGGYTF
TGTGCCAGCAGTTCGCCGACAGGGTCGGTCGGGGGCTACACCTTC
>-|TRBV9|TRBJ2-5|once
CASSPNSLGSRETQYF
TGTGCCAGCAGCCCCAACTCTCTAGGGAGTAGGGAGACCCAGTACTTC
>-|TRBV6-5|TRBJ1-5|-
CASRGRMESQPQHF
TGTGCCAGCAGGGGGAGGATGGAAAGTCAGCCCCAGCATTTT